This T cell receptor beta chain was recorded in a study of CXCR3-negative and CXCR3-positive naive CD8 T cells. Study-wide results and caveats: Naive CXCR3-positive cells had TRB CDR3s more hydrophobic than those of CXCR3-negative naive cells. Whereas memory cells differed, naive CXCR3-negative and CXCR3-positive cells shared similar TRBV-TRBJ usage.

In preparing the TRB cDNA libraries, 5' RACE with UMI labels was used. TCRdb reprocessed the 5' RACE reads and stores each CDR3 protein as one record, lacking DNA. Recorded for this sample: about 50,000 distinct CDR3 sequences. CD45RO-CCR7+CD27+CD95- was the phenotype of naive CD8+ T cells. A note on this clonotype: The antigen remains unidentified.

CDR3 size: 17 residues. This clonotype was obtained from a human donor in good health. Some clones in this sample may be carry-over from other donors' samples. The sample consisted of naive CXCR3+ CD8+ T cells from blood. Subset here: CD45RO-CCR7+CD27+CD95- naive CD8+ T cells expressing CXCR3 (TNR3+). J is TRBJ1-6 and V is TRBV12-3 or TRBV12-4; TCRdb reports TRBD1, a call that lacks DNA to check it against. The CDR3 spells CASSLTSGRFYNSPLHF.